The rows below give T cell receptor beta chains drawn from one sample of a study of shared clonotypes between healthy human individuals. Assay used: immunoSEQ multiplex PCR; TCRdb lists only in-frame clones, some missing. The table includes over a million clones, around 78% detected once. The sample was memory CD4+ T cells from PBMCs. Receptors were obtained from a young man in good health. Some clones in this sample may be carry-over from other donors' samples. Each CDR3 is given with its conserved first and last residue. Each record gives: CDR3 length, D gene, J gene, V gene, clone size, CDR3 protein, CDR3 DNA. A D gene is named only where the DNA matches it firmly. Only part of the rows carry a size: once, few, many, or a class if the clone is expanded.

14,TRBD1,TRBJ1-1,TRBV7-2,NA,CASSLRQGRVFAFF,TGTGCCAGCAGCCTGCGACAGGGGAGAGTGTTTGCTTTCTTT
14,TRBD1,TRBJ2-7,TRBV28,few,CASSPPDRGYEQYF,TGTGCCAGCAGCCCCCCGGACAGGGGCTACGAGCAGTACTTC
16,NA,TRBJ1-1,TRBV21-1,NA,CASSKVVTGNNTEAFF,TGTGCCAGCAGCAAAGTTGTGACAGGGAATAACACTGAAGCTTTCTTT
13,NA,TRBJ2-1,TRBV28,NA,CASSGGIYNEQFF,TGTGCCAGCAGTGGAGGGATCTACAATGAGCAGTTCTTC
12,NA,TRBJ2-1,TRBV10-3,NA,CAISDFQTEQFF,TGTGCCATCAGTGACTTCCAGACCGAGCAGTTCTTC
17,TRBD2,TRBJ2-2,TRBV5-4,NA,CASSSLAGGPGTGELFF,TGTGCCAGCAGCTCGCTAGCGGGAGGGCCGGGAACCGGGGAGCTGTTTTTT
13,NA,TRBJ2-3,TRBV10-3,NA,CASSGAGTDTQYF,TGTGCCTCCTCAGGGGCTGGCACAGATACGCAGTATTTT
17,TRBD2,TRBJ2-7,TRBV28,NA,CASSRLTSGSFKNEQYF,TGTGCCAGCAGTCGATTGACTAGCGGGAGTTTTAAGAACGAGCAGTACTTC
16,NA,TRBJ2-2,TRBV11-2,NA,CASSLAGGMNTGELFF,TGTGCCAGCAGCTTAGCTGGGGGGATGAACACCGGGGAGCTGTTTTTT
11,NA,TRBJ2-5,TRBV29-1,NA,CSASAQETQYF,TGCAGCGCCTCCGCGCAAGAGACCCAGTACTTC
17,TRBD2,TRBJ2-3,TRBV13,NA,CASSLDLAGGGPDTQYF,TGTGCCAGCAGCTTAGACCTAGCGGGAGGAGGGCCAGATACGCAGTATTTT
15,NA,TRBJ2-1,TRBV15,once,CATSRESSSYNEQFF,TGTGCCACCAGCAGAGAAAGCAGCTCCTACAATGAGCAGTTCTTC
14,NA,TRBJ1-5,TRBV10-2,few,CASSESSTDQPQHF,TGCGCCAGCAGTGAGTCGTCGACCGATCAGCCCCAGCATTTT
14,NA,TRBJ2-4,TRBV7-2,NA,CASSLREAKNIQYF,TGTGCCAGCAGCCTCCGTGAAGCCAAAAACATTCAGTACTTC
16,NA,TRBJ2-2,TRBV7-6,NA,CASSLQTGPHGGELFF,TGTGCCAGCAGCCTCCAAACGGGACCCCACGGCGGGGAGCTGTTTTTT
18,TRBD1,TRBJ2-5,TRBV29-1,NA,CSVEDRTGRWAYQETQYF,TGCAGCGTTGAAGATAGGACAGGCAGGTGGGCATACCAAGAGACCCAGTACTTC
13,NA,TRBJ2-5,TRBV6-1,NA,CASSDGMGRTQYF,TGTGCCAGCAGTGATGGTATGGGGCGGACCCAGTACTTC
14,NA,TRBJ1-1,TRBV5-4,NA,CASSPQGVGTEAFF,TGTGCCAGCAGCCCTCAGGGAGTGGGCACTGAAGCTTTCTTT
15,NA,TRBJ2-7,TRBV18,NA,CASSPLAQNSYEQYF,TGTGCCAGCTCACCACTAGCGCAGAACTCCTACGAGCAGTACTTC
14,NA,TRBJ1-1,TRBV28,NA,CASSWGTRNTEAFF,TGTGCCAGCAGTTGGGGGACAAGAAACACTGAAGCTTTCTTT
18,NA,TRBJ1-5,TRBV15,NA,CATSRGVARGGGKQPQHF,TGTGCCACCAGCAGAGGTGTGGCGCGGGGAGGAGGCAAACAGCCCCAGCATTTT
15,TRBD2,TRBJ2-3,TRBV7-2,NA,CASSLVGGPTDTQYF,TGTGCCAGCAGCTTAGTGGGAGGGCCAACAGATACGCAGTATTTT
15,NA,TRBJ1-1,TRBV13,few,CASSLEGRVGGYAFF,TGTGCCAGCAGCTTAGAGGGGCGAGTTGGGGGGTATGCTTTCTTT
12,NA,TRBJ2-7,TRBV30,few,CAWSGGRNEQYF,TGTGCCTGGAGTGGGGGGAGGAACGAGCAGTACTTC
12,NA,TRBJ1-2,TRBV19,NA,CASTNRDYGYTF,TGTGCCAGTACGAACAGAGACTATGGCTACACCTTC
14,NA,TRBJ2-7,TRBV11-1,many,CASSLDFKRNEQYF,TGTGCCAGCAGCTTAGATTTTAAGAGGAACGAGCAGTACTTC
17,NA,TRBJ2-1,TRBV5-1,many,CASSSPLADLTGNEQFF,TGCGCCAGCAGCTCCCCTCTGGCGGATCTAACGGGAAATGAGCAGTTCTTC
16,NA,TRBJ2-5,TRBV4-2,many,CASSQGDAGSGETQYF,TGTGCCAGCAGCCAAGGTGACGCGGGGAGCGGAGAGACCCAGTACTTC
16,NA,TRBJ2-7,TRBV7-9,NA,CASSSWRRMGSYEQYF,TGTGCCAGCAGCTCCTGGCGACGGATGGGTTCCTACGAGCAGTACTTC
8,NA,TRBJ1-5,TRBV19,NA,CTYQPQHF,TGTACGTATCAGCCCCAGCATTTT
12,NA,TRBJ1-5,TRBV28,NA,CASSSPPQPQHF,TGTGCCAGCAGTTCCCCTCCTCAGCCCCAGCATTTT
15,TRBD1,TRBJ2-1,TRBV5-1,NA,CASSLEGQPYNEQFF,TGCGCCAGCAGCTTGGAGGGACAGCCTTACAATGAGCAGTTCTTC
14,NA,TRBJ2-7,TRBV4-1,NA,CASSQERARGEQYF,TGCGCCAGCAGCCAAGAAAGGGCCCGAGGAGAGCAGTACTTC
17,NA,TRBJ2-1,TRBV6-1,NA,CASSVLAGIAANNEQFF,TGTGCCAGCAGTGTATTAGCAGGAATAGCGGCAAACAATGAGCAGTTCTTC
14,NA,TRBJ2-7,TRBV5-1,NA,CASSLGQGSYEQYF,TGCGCCAGCAGCTTGGGGCAGGGCTCCTACGAGCAGTACTTC
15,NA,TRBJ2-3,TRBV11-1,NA,CASSLNRVSTDTQYF,TGTGCCAGCAGCTTGAACAGGGTGAGCACAGATACGCAGTATTTT
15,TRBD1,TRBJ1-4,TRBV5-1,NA,CASSEQGSPDEKLFF,TGCGCCAGCAGCGAACAGGGGAGCCCGGATGAAAAACTGTTTTTT
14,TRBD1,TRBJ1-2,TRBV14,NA,CASRRETGIDGYTF,TGTGCCAGCAGGAGAGAGACAGGGATAGATGGCTACACCTTC
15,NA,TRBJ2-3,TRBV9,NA,CASSLGGALADTQYF,TGTGCCAGCAGCTTAGGGGGGGCCCTCGCAGATACGCAGTATTTT
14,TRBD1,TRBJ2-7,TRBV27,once,CASSLSTGGYEQYF,TGTGCCAGCAGTTTGTCGACAGGGGGCTACGAGCAGTACTTC
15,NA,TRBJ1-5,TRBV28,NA,CASSLSSPGNQPQHF,TGTGCCAGCAGTTTATCCAGTCCTGGCAATCAGCCCCAGCATTTT
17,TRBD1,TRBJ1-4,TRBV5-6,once,CASSLGVVRTGDEKLFF,TGTGCCAGCAGCTTGGGAGTGGTAAGGACAGGGGACGAAAAACTGTTTTTT
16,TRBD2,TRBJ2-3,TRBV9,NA,CASSPELAGGPDTQYF,TGTGCCAGCAGCCCAGAACTAGCGGGAGGGCCAGATACGCAGTATTTT
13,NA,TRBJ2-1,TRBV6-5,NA,CASTLSPGLEQFF,TGTGCCAGCACTCTTTCACCGGGTCTAGAGCAGTTCTTC
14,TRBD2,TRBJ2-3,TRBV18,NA,CASSIGTGGDTQYF,TGTGCCAGCTCAATCGGGACGGGGGGAGATACGCAGTATTTT
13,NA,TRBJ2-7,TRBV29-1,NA,CSVLTWGTYEQYF,TGCAGCGTTCTGACTTGGGGTACCTACGAGCAGTACTTC
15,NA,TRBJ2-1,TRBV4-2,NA,CASSRDSLSYNEQFF,TGTGCCAGCAGCCGGGACTCCCTCTCCTACAATGAGCAGTTCTTC